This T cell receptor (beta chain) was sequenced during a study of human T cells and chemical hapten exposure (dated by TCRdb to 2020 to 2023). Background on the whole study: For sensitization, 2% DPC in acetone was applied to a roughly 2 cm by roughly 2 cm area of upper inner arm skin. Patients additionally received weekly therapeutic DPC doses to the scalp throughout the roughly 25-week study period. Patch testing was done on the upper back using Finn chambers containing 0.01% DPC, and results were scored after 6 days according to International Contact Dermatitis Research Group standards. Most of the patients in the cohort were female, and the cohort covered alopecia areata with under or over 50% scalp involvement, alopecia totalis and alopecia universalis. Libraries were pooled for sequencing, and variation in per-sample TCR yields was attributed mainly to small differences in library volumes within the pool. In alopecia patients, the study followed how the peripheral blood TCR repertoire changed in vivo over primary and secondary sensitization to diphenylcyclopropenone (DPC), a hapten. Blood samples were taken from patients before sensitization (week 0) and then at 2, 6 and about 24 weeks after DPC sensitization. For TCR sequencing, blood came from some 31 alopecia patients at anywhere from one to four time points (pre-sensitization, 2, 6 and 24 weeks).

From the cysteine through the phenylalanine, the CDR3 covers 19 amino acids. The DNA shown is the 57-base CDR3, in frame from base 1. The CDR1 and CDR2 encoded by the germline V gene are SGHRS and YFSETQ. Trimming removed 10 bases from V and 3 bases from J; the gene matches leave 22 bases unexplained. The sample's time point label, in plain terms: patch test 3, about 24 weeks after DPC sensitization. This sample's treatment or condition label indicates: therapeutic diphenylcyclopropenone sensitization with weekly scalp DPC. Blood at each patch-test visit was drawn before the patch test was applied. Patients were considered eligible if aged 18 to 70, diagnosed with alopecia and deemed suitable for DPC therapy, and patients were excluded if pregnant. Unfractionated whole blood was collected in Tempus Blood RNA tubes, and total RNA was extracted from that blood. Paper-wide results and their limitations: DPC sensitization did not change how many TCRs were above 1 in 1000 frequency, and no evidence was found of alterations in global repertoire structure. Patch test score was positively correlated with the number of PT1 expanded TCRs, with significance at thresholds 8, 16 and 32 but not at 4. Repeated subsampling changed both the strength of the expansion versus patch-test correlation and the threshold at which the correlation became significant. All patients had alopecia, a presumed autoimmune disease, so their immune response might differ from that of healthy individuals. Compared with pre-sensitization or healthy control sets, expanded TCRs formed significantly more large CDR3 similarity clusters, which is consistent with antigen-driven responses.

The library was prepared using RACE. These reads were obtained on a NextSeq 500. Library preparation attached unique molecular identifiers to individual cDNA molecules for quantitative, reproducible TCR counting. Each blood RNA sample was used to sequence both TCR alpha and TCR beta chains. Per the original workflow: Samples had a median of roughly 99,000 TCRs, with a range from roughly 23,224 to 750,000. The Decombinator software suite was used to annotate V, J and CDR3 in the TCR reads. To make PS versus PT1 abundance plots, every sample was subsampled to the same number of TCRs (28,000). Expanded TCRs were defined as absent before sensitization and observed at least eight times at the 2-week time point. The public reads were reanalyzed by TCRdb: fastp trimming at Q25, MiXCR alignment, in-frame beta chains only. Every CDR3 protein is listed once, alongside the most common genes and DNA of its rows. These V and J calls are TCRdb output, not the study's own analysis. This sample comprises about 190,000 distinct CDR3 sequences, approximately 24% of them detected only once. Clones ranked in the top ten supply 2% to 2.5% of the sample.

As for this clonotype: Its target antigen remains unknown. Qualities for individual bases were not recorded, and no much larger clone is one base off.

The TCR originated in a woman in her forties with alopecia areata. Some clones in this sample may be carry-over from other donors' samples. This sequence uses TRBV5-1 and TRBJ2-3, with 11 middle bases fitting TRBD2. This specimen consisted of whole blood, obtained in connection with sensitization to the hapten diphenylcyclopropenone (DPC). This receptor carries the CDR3 CACHGVLAGAPDGTDTQYF. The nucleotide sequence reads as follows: TGCGCCTGCCACGGCGTACTAGCGGGAGCCCCCGATGGGACAGATACGCAGTATTTT.